Presented here are 14 T cell receptor beta chains from one specimen sequenced in a study of blood T cell repertoires in COVID-19. Data came from immunoSEQ multiplex PCR; TCRdb stores just in-frame clones and leaves some out. This table holds 180,000 or so clones, 85% to 90% found once. The material sequenced was peripheral blood. Receptors originate from a person aged 70 to 80 with COVID-19, enrolled during active disease.

The CDR3, as DNA: TGTGCCAGCAGCGAGTCACAGGGGCCCACCTACGAGCAGTACTTC. It yields the protein CASSESQGPTYEQYF. The chain has TRBV9 and TRBJ2-7; TRBD1 agrees at 7 bases. V gave up 3 bases and J gave up 2 bases; unmatched junction bases: 8. This CDR3 contains 15 residues. The germline V gene has CDR1 SGDLS and CDR2 YYNGEE.

DNA for the CDR3: TGTGCCAGCAGCCACGGACAGGGAAGCATAGGCGAGCAGTACTTC. Its protein is CASSHGQGSIGEQYF. The rearrangement joins TRBV3-1 (or the pseudogene TRBV3-2) to TRBJ2-7; TRBD1 matches at 8 bases. CDR1 is LGHDT and CDR2 is YNNKEL in the germline V gene (reference sequence). V shed 3 bases, J shed 6 bases, and the junction held 10 bases outside the gene matches. This CDR3 spans 15 amino acids.

The chain joins TRBV24-1 to TRBJ1-2; 7 nucleotides agree with TRBD1. The CDR3 loop spans 14 amino acids. J gave up 7 bases and V 4 bases, and 8 bases lay outside the gene matches. Germline V gene sequence: CDR1 KGHDR, CDR2 SFDVKD. The CDR3 loop is CATSERDSVSGYTF. DNA for the CDR3: TGTGCCACCAGTGAAAGGGACAGCGTTAGTGGCTACACCTTC.

This clone was observed a single time. The J gene is TRBJ2-2, the V gene TRBV11-2, with D hard to call. Germline V gives CDR1 SGHAT, CDR2 FQNNGV. The CDR3 extends over 17 amino acids. Trimming shortened V by 5 bases and J by 0 bases, and 16 bases separated the two germline ends. The CDR3 sequence: CASSLRRGVANTGELFF. In DNA form, the CDR3 reads TGTGCCAGCAGCCTCCGCCGCGGCGTCGCGAACACCGGGGAGCTGTTTTTT.

This CDR3 reads CASSQGTRLDTQYF. CDR3 coding DNA: TGTGCCAGCAGCCAAGGGACAAGACTGGATACGCAGTATTTT. This chain joins TRBV3-1 (or the pseudogene TRBV3-2) and TRBJ2-3, with D perhaps TRBD1 (5 bases). Trimming took 1 base from V and 6 from J, leaving 11 bases between them. The germline V gene has CDR1 LGHDT and CDR2 YNNKEL (reference sequence). The CDR3 is made up of 14 amino acids.

The V and J genes are TRBV5-1 and TRBJ2-5; TRBD2 agrees at 11 bases. The V segment lost 0 bases and the J segment 1 base; nucleotides outside the gene matches: 2. Germline assignment: CDR1 SGHRS and CDR2 YFSETQ. The CDR3 loop spans 16 amino acids. The chain's CDR3 is CASSLGLAGRQETQYF. DNA for the CDR3: TGCGCCAGCAGCTTGGGACTAGCGGGGCGCCAAGAGACCCAGTACTTC.

V and J are TRBV20-1 and TRBJ1-2, with D unclear. Germline CDR1 DFQATT, CDR2 SNEGSKA (reference sequence). This CDR3 is 11 amino acids long. Between the trimmed V and J ends, which lost 1 base and 7 bases, there was a span of 7 bases. The CDR3 loop is CSARGRVGYTF. The CDR3 region has the DNA TGCAGTGCTAGAGGGAGGGTTGGCTACACCTTC.

The chain uses TRBV9 and TRBJ2-2; 7 bases align to TRBD2. The trim removed 0 bases at V and 4 bases at J, leaving 9 bases unmatched. The CDR3 is 17 residues long. Per germline, CDR1 SGDLS and CDR2 YYNGEE. The CDR3: CASSVDSSGLFTGELFF. The CDR3 nucleotides are TGTGCCAGCAGCGTAGACTCTAGCGGCTTATTCACCGGGGAGCTGTTTTTT.

The chain recombines TRBV9 with TRBJ1-2; D gene unclear. The CDR3 has 15 amino acids. CDR1 is SGDLS, CDR2 YYNGEE, per germline. V gave up 4 bases and J gave up 7 bases, with 20 bases separating them. CDR3 nucleotide sequence: TGTGCCAGCAGCCCTCGAGGGTATGGGGTGGGTGGCTACACCTTC. Its translation: CASSPRGYGVGGYTF. The full variable domain, rest sourced from reference TRBV9 and TRBJ1-2, is DSGVTQTPKHLITATGQRVTLRCSPRSGDLSVYWYQQSLDQGLQFLIQYYNGEERAKGNILERFSAQQFPDLHSELNLSSLELGDSALYFCASSPRGYGVGGYTFGSGTRLTVV.

V and J are TRBV9 and TRBJ2-7; D gene ambiguous. The CDR3 spans 14 residues. Germline loops: CDR1 SGDLS, CDR2 YYNGEE. The germline V and J ends were trimmed by 2 bases and 1 base, with 10 bases remaining between them. This CDR3 is CASSVRFESYEQYF. The CDR3 DNA reads as TGTGCCAGCAGCGTCCGCTTCGAGTCCTACGAGCAGTACTTC.

The chain uses TRBV12-2 and TRBJ1-1. TRBV12-2 is assigned pseudogene status. The CDR3 runs 13 residues. This chain's CDR3 is CASRLPRNTEAFF. Here the CDR3 DNA reads TGTGCAAGTCGCTTACCCCGTAACACTGAAGCTTTCTTT.

The genes are TRBV6-5 and TRBJ1-4; D is ambiguous. Trimming removed 8 bases at V and 14 bases at J, with 24 bases between. The CDR3 loop spans 14 amino acids. The V gene's germline CDR1 is MNHEY and CDR2 SVGAGI. The CDR3 sequence: CASAYLLESGVLFF. In nucleotides, the CDR3 is TGTGCCAGCGCGTACTTACTTGAGTCCGGAGTGCTGTTTTTT.

The chain uses TRBV5-4 and TRBJ1-1; D might be TRBD1 (6 bases). V was pared by 1 base and J by 8 bases, with 12 bases between. Per germline, CDR1 SGHNT and CDR2 YYREEE (reference sequence). CDR3 length equals 13 residues. CDR3 region: CASSLTGRVEAFF. The CDR3 coding sequence is TGTGCCAGCAGCTTGACAGGGCGAGTAGAAGCTTTCTTT.

The rearrangement links TRBV12-1 to TRBJ1-3; TRBD1, the D gene given by the table, was not confirmed from the DNA. TRBV12-1 is listed as a pseudogene. The CDR3 totals 15 residues. The CDR3 is CASSARVCWLHTIYF. CDR3 coding DNA: TGTGCCAGCAGCGCCAGGGTTTGTTGGCTGCACACCATATATTTT.